Described below is a single TCR beta chain sequence and its context. Germline CDR1 reads SQVTM; CDR2 reads ANQGSEA. CDR3 length: 12 amino acids. V shed 6 bases, J shed 4 bases, and the junction held 5 bases outside the gene matches. TCRdb's table, derived via immunoSEQ multiplex PCR, lists solely in-frame clones and lacks some. Counted here are roughly 120,000 clones, less than 90% occurring once; the ten biggest clones make up approximately 11%. These data belong to a study of blood T cell repertoires in COVID-19. This TCR was sampled from a man of 80 years or more with acute or convalescent COVID-19. J is TRBJ2-7 and V is TRBV29-1; 8 bases fit TRBD1. Input material: peripheral blood. The CDR3 sequence is CSVSGQVYEQYF. CDR3 sequence (DNA): TGCAGCGTGTCGGGACAGGTTTACGAGCAGTACTTC.